The 12 T cell receptor beta chains given below trace back to one sample, sequenced in a study of beta chain features in type 1 diabetes. The investigators reverse transcribed all of the isolated RNA, so they sequenced expressed TCRB transcripts. Clones were read by immunoSEQ multiplex PCR, and TCRdb kept only the in-frame ones, dropping some. There are under 950,000 clones in the sample; about a sixth occur only once, and about 0.025% lies in the top ten. Sequencing used naive CD4+ T cells from blood. These receptors all stem from a woman between 18 and 29 years old in good health.

V and J are TRBV7-9 and TRBJ2-5; no clear D gene. Trimming stripped 1 base from V and 6 bases from J, with 9 bases between. Germline V gene sequence: CDR1 SEHNR, CDR2 FQNEAQ (reference sequence). CDR3 size: 13 residues. The CDR3 bases are TGTGCCAGCAGCTTAGTAGACGGGCAGACCCAGTACTTC. Its protein is CASSLVDGQTQYF.

This clone showed up many times. CDR3: CASSDYNEQFF. CDR3 sequence (DNA): TGTGCCAGCAGCGACTACAATGAGCAGTTCTTC. This chain joins TRBV5-6 and TRBJ2-1; D is unclear. V lost 4 bases and J 3 bases, leaving 2 bases between the germline ends. CDR3 length equals 11 residues. Germline loops: CDR1 SGHDT, CDR2 YYEEEE.

This clone was seen more than once but under ten times. In DNA form, the CDR3 reads TGTGCCAGTACCAGAATCCACGATTCCTCTGGGGCCAACGTCCTGACTTTC. Its protein is CASTRIHDSSGANVLTF. The V and J genes are TRBV19 and TRBJ2-6; D not resolved. The V gene lost 7 bases and the J gene lost 0 bases, with 16 bases spanning the gap. The CDR3 length is 17 residues. Germline lookup yields CDR1 LNHDA and CDR2 SQIVND (reference sequence).

The V and J genes are TRBV28 and TRBJ2-1; 9 bases line up with TRBD2. CDR3 length equals 14 residues. V gave up 10 bases and J gave up 3 bases; unmatched junction bases: 7. CDR1 and CDR2 (germline): MDHEN, SYDVKM. The DNA for the CDR3 is TGTGCCACCGCAAGCGGGAGGTTCTACAATGAGCAGTTCTTC. Translating gives CATASGRFYNEQFF.

The V gene is TRBV10-2, the J gene TRBJ2-7, with no clear D. The CDR3 covers 14 residues. The V and J ends lost 0 bases and 7 bases respectively, with 13 bases between them. Germline lookup yields CDR1 WSHSY and CDR2 SAAADI. CDR3 sequence: CASSESRTTVEQYF. CDR3 DNA sequence: TGCGCCAGCAGTGAGTCGAGGACCACCGTGGAGCAGTACTTC.

This clone has only a few counts. The chain carries TRBV5-1 and TRBJ2-7; 7 bases match TRBD1. The J segment lost 5 bases and the V segment lost 4 bases, leaving 12 bases of the junction unmatched. Germline CDR1 and CDR2: SGHRS and YFSETQ. The CDR3 has 15 amino acids. The CDR3 region is CASSKTGAGWDEQYF. DNA for the CDR3: TGCGCCAGCAGCAAAACAGGGGCCGGATGGGACGAGCAGTACTTC.

This clone was recorded a few times. V usage is TRBV6-1 and J usage is TRBJ2-5, with D possibly TRBD2 on 5 matching bases. CDR1 MNHNS and CDR2 SASEGT come from the germline V gene. The CDR3 spans 14 residues. With 6 bases removed from V and 5 bases from J, the gap between germline ends came to 16 bases. Here the CDR3 reads CASRRAGGLETQYF. CDR3 coding DNA: TGTGCCAGCAGGAGGGCAGGAGGTTTGGAGACCCAGTACTTC.

The rearrangement uses TRBV9 and TRBJ2-1; possibly TRBD2 for D (6 bases). Trimming took 0 bases from V and 0 from J, leaving 7 bases between them. This CDR3 has 15 residues. CDR1 is SGDLS and CDR2 is YYNGEE in the germline V gene. The CDR3 here is CASSVGTISYNEQFF. In DNA form, the CDR3 reads TGTGCCAGCAGCGTAGGGACTATCTCCTACAATGAGCAGTTCTTC.

This chain joins TRBV7-3 and TRBJ2-2, with D perhaps matching TRBD1 (6 bases). The germline CDR1 and CDR2 sequences are SGHTA and FQGTGA. The V and J ends lost 5 bases and 6 bases respectively, with 10 bases between them. The CDR3 is 13 amino acids. This CDR3 reads CASSPQGAGELFF. CDR3 DNA sequence: TGTGCCAGCAGCCCACAGGGTGCCGGGGAGCTGTTTTTT.

The CDR3 region is CASSSGTGQETQYF. The CDR3 region has the DNA TGTGCCAGCAGCTCCGGGACAGGTCAAGAGACCCAGTACTTC. This sequence joins TRBV7-2 and TRBJ2-5, with TRBD1 matching 8 bases. Germline CDR1 and CDR2: SGHTA and FQGNSA. V was pared by 4 bases and J by 2 bases, with 3 bases of the junction left unmatched. The CDR3 spans 14 residues.

The chain has TRBV19 and TRBJ2-1; 7 nucleotides line up with TRBD2. V shed 6 bases and J 12 bases; nucleotides not matched to a gene: 11. This CDR3 region has 13 residues. The germline V gene encodes CDR1 LNHDA and CDR2 SQIVND (reference sequence). The CDR3 spells CASRAGVSVVQFF. CDR3 sequence (DNA): TGTGCCAGTAGGGCGGGAGTAAGCGTTGTGCAGTTCTTC. Full variable domain (rest looked up from reference TRBV19 and TRBJ2-1): DGGITQSPKYLFRKEGQNVTLSCEQNLNHDAMYWYRQDPGQGLRLIYYSQIVNDFQKGDIAEGYSVSREKKESFPLTVTSAQKNPTAFYLCASRAGVSVVQFFGPGTRLTVL.

V and J are TRBV25-1 and TRBJ2-7, with D tentatively TRBD2 (5 bases). The CDR3 loop spans 15 amino acids. The ends were cut back, 0 bases at V and 2 bases at J, with 11 bases in the middle. Germline assignment: CDR1 MGHDK and CDR2 SYGVNS. The CDR3 DNA follows: TGTGCCAGCAGTGAATATATTGCCGGGGCCTACGAGCAGTACTTC. This gives the protein CASSEYIAGAYEQYF.